This T cell receptor beta chain emerged from a study of T cells in Graves' hyperthyroidism and ophthalmopathy. Study information: Blood was drawn when the patient was first diagnosed and still untreated.

Between the trimmed V and J ends, which lost 3 bases and 5 bases, there was a span of 8 bases. The germline gives CDR1 SGDLS, CDR2 YYNGEE. The CDR3 has 13 residues. This clonotype was seen repeatedly, ten times or more. Ophthalmopathy patients all had a Clinical Activity Score of at least 3, a NOSPECS grade of at least 4 and disease under 3 months old. Based on clinical symptoms, serum thyroxine and TRAb, thyroid ultrasound and orbital computed tomography, diagnoses were reached. Amplification yielded TCR beta CDR3 regions, with RNA transcripts as the source. The HTBI primer set was used in a first-round RT-PCR of the TCR CDR3. TCRdb reanalysed the multiplex PCR reads using MiXCR and keeps one entry per CDR3 protein. This repertoire shows almost 350,000 distinct CDR3 sequences, roughly 20% found once; its top ten account for less than 20%.

This sequence was found in a woman aged 35 to 49 with Graves' ophthalmopathy. The specimen sequenced was blood. V is TRBV9 and J is TRBJ2-2; D possibly corresponds to TRBD1 (6 bases). CDR3 residues: CASSGGPTGELFF. CDR3 DNA: TGTGCCAGCAGCGGGGGGCCTACCGGGGAGCTGTTTTTT. The complete variable domain, with remaining parts taken from reference TRBV9 and TRBJ2-2, reads DSGVTQTPKHLITATGQRVTLRCSPRSGDLSVYWYQQSLDQGLQFLIQYYNGEERAKGNILERFSAQQFPDLHSELNLSSLELGDSALYFCASSGGPTGELFFGEGSRLTVL.